Below are 3 T cell receptor beta chains sequenced from a single sample in a study of blood T cells in healthy people across ages. A second PCR of roughly 7 to 11 cycles used a sample-barcoded 5' primer and a J-beta primer mix. TCRdb re-called the 5' RACE reads through MiXCR, storing one row per CDR3 protein. The sample includes some 1,800,000 distinct CDR3 sequences, around 42% seen only once; the top ten take about 21%. Sequencing input: blood. These receptors were taken from a human donor in good health.

This clonotype was seen a handful of times. J is TRBJ1-2 and V is TRBV7-9, with 7 bases identical to TRBD1. This CDR3 is 13 amino acids long. V lost 5 bases, J lost 8 bases, and 8 bases stayed unmatched. In germline, CDR1 is SEHNR, CDR2 FQNEAQ (reference sequence). CDR3 sequence: CASSGGGAGGYTF. The CDR3 nucleotides read TGTGCCAGCAGCGGAGGGGGCGCGGGAGGCTACACCTTC.

This clonotype was picked up a small number of times. The rearrangement joins TRBV29-1 to TRBJ1-1; perhaps TRBD1 as D (5 bases). V shed 5 bases and J shed 0 bases, with 10 bases lying between them. Germline V gene data show CDR1 as SQVTM and CDR2 as ANQGSEA. The CDR3 runs 13 residues. Here the CDR3 DNA reads TGCAGCGTTACGGGACTCTTGAACACTGAAGCTTTCTTT. It encodes CSVTGLLNTEAFF.

The table lists this clonotype with a few counts. The junction shows a germline mismatch at one end, possibly a read error. The V and J genes are TRBV7-2 and TRBJ1-2; D unclear. CDR1 and CDR2 (germline): SGHTA, FQGNSA. The CDR3 extends over 14 amino acids. This CDR3 reads CVSSLEARYYGYTF. In DNA, the CDR3 is TGTGTCAGCAGCTTAGAGGCTCGCTACTATGGCTACACCTTC.